This T cell receptor (beta chain) emerged from a study of control samples from healthy donors and cancer patients. The CDR3 is made up of 13 amino acids. CDR1 is SEHNR, CDR2 FQNEAQ, per germline (reference sequence). With 4 bases clipped from V and 6 bases from J, the junction kept 1 base outside the gene matches. Here immunoSEQ multiplex PCR was the method, and the copy in TCRdb shows in-frame clones only, minus some. The table lists about 130,000 clones, about 92% of them singletons. V gene TRBV7-9 combines with J gene TRBJ2-2; 8 bases align to TRBD1. This sequence was found in a man in his forties or fifties with head and neck cancer. The material sequenced was PBMCs. In DNA, the CDR3 is TGTGCCAGCAGCTCACAGGGGGCCGGGGAGCTGTTTTTT. This translates into CASSSQGAGELFF.